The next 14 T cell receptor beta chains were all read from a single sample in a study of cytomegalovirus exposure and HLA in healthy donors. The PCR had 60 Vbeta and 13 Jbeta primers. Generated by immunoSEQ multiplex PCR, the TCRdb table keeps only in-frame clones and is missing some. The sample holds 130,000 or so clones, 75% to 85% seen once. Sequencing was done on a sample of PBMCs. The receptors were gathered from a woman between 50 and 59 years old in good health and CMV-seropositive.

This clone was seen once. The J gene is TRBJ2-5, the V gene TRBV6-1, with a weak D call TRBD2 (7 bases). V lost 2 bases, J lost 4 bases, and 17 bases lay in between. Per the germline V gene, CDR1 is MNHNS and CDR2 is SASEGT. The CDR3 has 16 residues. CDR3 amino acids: CASSETGGASGETQYF. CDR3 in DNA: TGTGCCAGCAGTGAAACGGGGGGCGCGAGTGGAGAGACCCAGTACTTC.

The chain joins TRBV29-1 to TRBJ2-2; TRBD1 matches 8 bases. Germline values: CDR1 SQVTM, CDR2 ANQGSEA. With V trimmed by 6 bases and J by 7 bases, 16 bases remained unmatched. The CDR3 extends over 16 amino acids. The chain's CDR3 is CSVAPVQGVTNGELFF. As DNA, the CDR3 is TGCAGCGTGGCCCCGGTACAGGGGGTTACTAACGGGGAGCTGTTTTTT.

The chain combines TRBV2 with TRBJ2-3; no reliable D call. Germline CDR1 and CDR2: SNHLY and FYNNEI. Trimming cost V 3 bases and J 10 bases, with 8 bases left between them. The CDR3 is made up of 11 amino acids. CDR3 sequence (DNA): TGTGCCAGCAGTGATTACTATTCGCAGTATTTT. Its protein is CASSDYYSQYF.

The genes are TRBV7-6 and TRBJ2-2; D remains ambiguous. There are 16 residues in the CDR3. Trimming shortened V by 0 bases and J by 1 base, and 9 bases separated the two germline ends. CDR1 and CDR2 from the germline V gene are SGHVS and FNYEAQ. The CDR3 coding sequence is TGTGCCAGCAGCTTAGCGCTGGCAGGGAACACCGGGGAGCTGTTTTTT. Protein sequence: CASSLALAGNTGELFF. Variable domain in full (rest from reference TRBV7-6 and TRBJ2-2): GAGVSQSPRYKVTKRGQDVALRCDPISGHVSLYWYRQALGQGPEFLTYFNYEAQQDKSGLPNDRFSAERPEGSISTLTIQRTEQRDSAMYRCASSLALAGNTGELFFGEGSRLTVL.

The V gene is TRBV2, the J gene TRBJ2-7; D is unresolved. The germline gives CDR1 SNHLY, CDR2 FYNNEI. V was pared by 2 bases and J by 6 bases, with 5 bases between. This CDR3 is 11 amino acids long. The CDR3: CASSEWPEQYF. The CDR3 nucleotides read TGTGCCAGCAGTGAATGGCCCGAGCAGTACTTC. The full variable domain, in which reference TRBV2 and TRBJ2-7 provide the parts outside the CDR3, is EPEVTQTPSHQVTQMGQEVILRCVPISNHLYFYWYRQILGQKVEFLVSFYNNEISEKSEIFDDQFSVERPDGSNFTLKIRSTKLEDSAMYFCASSEWPEQYFGPGTRLTVT.

CDR3 residues: CATSRGASETQYF. The CDR3 coding sequence is TGTGCCACCAGCAGAGGGGCGTCCGAGACCCAGTACTTC. The chain is built from TRBV15 and TRBJ2-5; D unclear. Trimming pared 1 base from V and 5 bases from J, leaving 8 bases between. The CDR3 is made up of 13 amino acids. Germline V CDR1 and CDR2: LNHNV, YYDKDF (reference sequence).

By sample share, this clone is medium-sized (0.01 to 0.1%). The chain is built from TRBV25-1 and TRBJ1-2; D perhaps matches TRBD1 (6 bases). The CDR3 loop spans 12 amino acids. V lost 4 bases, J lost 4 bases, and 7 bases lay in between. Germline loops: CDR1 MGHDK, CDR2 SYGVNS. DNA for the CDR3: TGTGCCAGCAGTGGCAGGGGCTATGGCTACACCTTC. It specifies CASSGRGYGYTF.

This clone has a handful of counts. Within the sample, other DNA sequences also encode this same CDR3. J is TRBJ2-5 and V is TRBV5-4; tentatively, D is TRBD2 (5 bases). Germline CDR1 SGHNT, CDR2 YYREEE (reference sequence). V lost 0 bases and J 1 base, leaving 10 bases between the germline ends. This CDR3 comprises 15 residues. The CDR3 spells CASSLVLAGQETQYF. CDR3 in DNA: TGTGCCAGCAGCTTGGTTTTGGCGGGCCAAGAGACCCAGTACTTC.

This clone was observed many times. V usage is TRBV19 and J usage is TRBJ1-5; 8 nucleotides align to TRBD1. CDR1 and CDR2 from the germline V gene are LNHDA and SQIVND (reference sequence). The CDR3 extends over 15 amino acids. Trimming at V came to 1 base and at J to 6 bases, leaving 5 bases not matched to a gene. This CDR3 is CASSIAGGLRQPQHF. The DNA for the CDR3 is TGTGCCAGTAGTATAGCAGGGGGCTTACGTCAGCCCCAGCATTTT.

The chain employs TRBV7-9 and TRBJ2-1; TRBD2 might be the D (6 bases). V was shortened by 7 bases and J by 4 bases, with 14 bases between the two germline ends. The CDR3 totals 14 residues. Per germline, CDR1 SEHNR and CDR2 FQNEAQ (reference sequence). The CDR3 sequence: CASNGGATYNEQFF. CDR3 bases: TGTGCCAGCAACGGAGGGGCGACGTACAATGAGCAGTTCTTC. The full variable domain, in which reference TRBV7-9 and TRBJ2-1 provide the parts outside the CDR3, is DTGVSQNPRHKITKRGQNVTFRCDPISEHNRLYWYRQTLGQGPEFLTYFQNEAQLEKSRLLSDRFSAERPKGSFSTLEIQRTEQGDSAMYLCASNGGATYNEQFFGPGTRLTVL.

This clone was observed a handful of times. CDR3 protein: CASSLDGGYGYTF. Here the CDR3 DNA reads TGTGCCAGCAGCTTAGATGGGGGGTATGGCTACACCTTC. This chain links TRBV11-2 with TRBJ1-2; D is perhaps TRBD1 (5 bases). The CDR3 is 13 amino acids. With 0 bases removed from V and 5 bases from J, the gap between germline ends came to 7 bases. CDR1 and CDR2 from the germline V gene are SGHAT and FQNNGV.

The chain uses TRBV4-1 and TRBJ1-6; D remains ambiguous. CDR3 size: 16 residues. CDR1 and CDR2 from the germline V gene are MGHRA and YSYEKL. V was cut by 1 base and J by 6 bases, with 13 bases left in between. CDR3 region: CASSQVSLGINSPLHF. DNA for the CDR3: TGCGCCAGCAGCCAAGTTTCCCTTGGCATTAATTCACCCCTCCACTTT.

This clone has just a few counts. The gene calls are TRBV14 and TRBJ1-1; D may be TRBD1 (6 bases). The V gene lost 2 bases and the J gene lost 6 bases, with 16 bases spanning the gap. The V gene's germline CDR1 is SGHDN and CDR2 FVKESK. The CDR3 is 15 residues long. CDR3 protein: CASSQLGGRGAEAFF. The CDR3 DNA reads TGTGCCAGCAGCCAACTAGGGGGGAGGGGAGCTGAAGCTTTCTTT. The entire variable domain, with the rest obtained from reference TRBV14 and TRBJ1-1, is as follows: EAGVTQFPSHSVIEKGQTVTLRCDPISGHDNLYWYRRVMGKEIKFLLHFVKESKQDESGMPNNRFLAERTGGTYSTLKVQPAELEDSGVYFCASSQLGGRGAEAFFGQGTRLTVV.

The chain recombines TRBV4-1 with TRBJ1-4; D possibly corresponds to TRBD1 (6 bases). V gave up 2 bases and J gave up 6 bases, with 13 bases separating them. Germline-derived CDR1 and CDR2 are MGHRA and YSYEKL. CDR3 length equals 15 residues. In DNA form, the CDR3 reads TGCGCCAGCAGCCAACCGACAGGCGCGCATGAAAAACTGTTTTTT. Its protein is CASSQPTGAHEKLFF.